The rows below give T cell receptor beta chains drawn from one sample of a study of T cells in Graves' hyperthyroidism and ophthalmopathy. Each CDR3 protein gets one entry after TCRdb re-called the multiplex PCR reads with MiXCR. The sample has fewer than 750,000 distinct CDR3 sequences, roughly 15% seen once; the top ten hold roughly an eighth. Material for sequencing was blood. The source of these receptors is a woman aged 45 to 65 with Graves' ophthalmopathy. CDR3s leave out the opening cysteine and the closing phenylalanine or tryptophan.

V	CDR3
TRBV7-9	ASSLDSGSYDEQF
TRBV9	ASSVAWTAKSSYNEQF
TRBV27	ASSSKPGLKNYYEQY
TRBV29-1	SAPQGANEQF
TRBV12-3/TRBV12-4	ASSFAGHVSPLH
TRBV29-1	SVEYASRADTQY
TRBV5-8	ASTNPMTSGRAGEQF
TRBV5-1	ASHLETRQETQY
TRBV7-2	ASSLRGVYNEQF
TRBV4-2	ASRTVGDSNQPQH
TRBV20-1	SARDIPGLANEQY